This is a list of T cell receptor beta chains from one sample in a study of cytomegalovirus exposure and HLA in healthy donors. Method: immunoSEQ multiplex PCR; TCRdb's copy keeps in-frame clones and lacks some. The sample contains around 140,000 clones, 72% of which appear only once. The source material was PBMCs. The source is a man aged 45 to 65 in good health and CMV-seropositive. Each CDR3 is given without its conserved first and last residue.

CDR3	V	J
ASSLQQDTQY	TRBV5-1	TRBJ2-3
ASSAPGGRNEQF	TRBV19	TRBJ2-1
ASSEFYQAAEQY	TRBV6-1	TRBJ2-7
ASRRGPIQETQY	TRBV7-2	TRBJ2-5
ASTTGDSSYNEQF	TRBV5-1	TRBJ2-1
ASRTGTRAGYT	TRBV27	TRBJ1-2
ATSSLSAGDSGANVLT	TRBV15	TRBJ2-6
ASSSRARFYGYT	TRBV7-2	TRBJ1-2
ANTWLASNEQF	TRBV2	TRBJ2-1
ASRLTSSNTGELF	TRBV6-5	TRBJ2-2
ASREIRVSIDEKLF	TRBV2	TRBJ1-4
ASTTPGTGGSGANVLT	TRBV28	TRBJ2-6
ASSLGPNTEAF	TRBV18	TRBJ1-1
ASSDQAAIYNEQF	TRBV6-1	TRBJ2-1
ASSLAPQGYNSPLH	TRBV7-2	TRBJ1-6
ASSPNLEGEHQPQH	TRBV7-3	TRBJ1-5
ASSSTGVATNEKLF	TRBV7-2	TRBJ1-4
ASSPRRGHTEAF	TRBV25-1	TRBJ1-1
ASSRLGQGGNEKLF	TRBV25-1	TRBJ1-4
ASTNTGERGNTEAF	TRBV19	TRBJ1-1
ASSPGLAGGTDTQY	TRBV5-1	TRBJ2-3
ASLRGYSYNEQF	TRBV6-1	TRBJ2-1
ASNPDMSFYGYT	TRBV7-2	TRBJ1-2
ASTEQVFSEREQY	TRBV6-6	TRBJ2-7
ASSSGQGEQY	TRBV5-6	TRBJ2-7
ASSSDRDGGYT	TRBV6-5	TRBJ1-2
ASGRQGPYEQY	TRBV14	TRBJ2-7
ASSVLQGADTQY	TRBV13	TRBJ2-3
ASSYTFSDGYT	TRBV7-2	TRBJ1-2
ASSQPGSGETQY	TRBV4-2	TRBJ2-5
ASSSALGTGTYEQY	TRBV5-6	TRBJ2-7
ASRNGQANYGYT	TRBV28	TRBJ1-2
ASSSTDRGGNQPQH	TRBV6-6	TRBJ1-5
ASRSRMTGGGETQY	TRBV2	TRBJ2-5
ASSPRRFSSYEQY	TRBV7-8	TRBJ2-7
ASSHQTTGLKGPEAF	TRBV4-1	TRBJ1-1
ASSASTGTTVGQH	TRBV5-6	TRBJ1-5
ASSPRQARGYT	TRBV6-5	TRBJ1-2
ASSLRQGRMNTEAF	TRBV7-9	TRBJ1-1
ASSTQGDAMNTGELF	TRBV19	TRBJ2-2
ASSLGIGAWDTEAF	TRBV5-8	TRBJ1-1
ASSPSRQETQY	TRBV11-3	TRBJ2-5
ASSFTSGGKKETQY	TRBV27	TRBJ2-5
ASSQDRTGVNTEAF	TRBV4-1	TRBJ1-1
AISDSRSKGETQY	TRBV10-3	TRBJ2-5
ASSPTGGRETQY	TRBV18	TRBJ2-5
ASSLGTEPPYEQY	TRBV5-1	TRBJ2-7
ASSFFAGTTQGGYT	TRBV27	TRBJ1-2
ASSEAWGWDSGTIY	TRBV6-1	TRBJ1-3
ASSANGQGGSAQY	TRBV11-3	TRBJ2-3
ASSLGGGQY	TRBV11-2	TRBJ2-7
ASSFAGQGSEAF	TRBV7-9	TRBJ1-1
ASSEEAFGLYNEQF	TRBV6-1	TRBJ2-1
ASSLQGYGELF	TRBV27	TRBJ2-2